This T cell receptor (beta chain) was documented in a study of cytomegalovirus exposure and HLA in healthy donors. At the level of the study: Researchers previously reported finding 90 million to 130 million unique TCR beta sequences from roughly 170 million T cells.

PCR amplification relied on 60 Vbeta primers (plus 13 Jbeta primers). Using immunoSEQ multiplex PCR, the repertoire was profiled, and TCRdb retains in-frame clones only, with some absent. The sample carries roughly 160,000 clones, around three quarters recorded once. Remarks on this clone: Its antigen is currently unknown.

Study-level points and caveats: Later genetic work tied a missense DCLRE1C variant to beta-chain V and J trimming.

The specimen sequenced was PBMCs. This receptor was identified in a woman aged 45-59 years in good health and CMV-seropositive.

As DNA, the CDR3 is TGTGCCAGCAGCTTAGGGTGGATCGGGAGCTCTGGGGCCAACGTCCTGACTTTC. Its protein product is CASSLGWIGSSGANVLTF. The genes are TRBV13 and TRBJ2-6; tentatively, D is TRBD2 (6 bases). Looked up from germline, CDR1 is PRHDT and CDR2 is FYEKMQ (reference sequence). This CDR3 contains 18 residues. Between the trimmed V and J ends, which lost 0 bases and 0 bases, there was a span of 12 bases.